Listed here is a single T cell receptor beta chain. No cognate antigen has been identified for it. No clone much larger than this one lies a single base away; base qualities are absent. The High Capacity cDNA Reverse Transcription Kit was used to reverse transcribe all of the isolated RNA, meaning that expressed TCRB transcripts were what got sequenced. Naive, central memory and regulatory T cell samples underwent deep immunoSEQ sequencing, averaging around 3.7 million total reads per sample. Sorted cells were lysed in RLT buffer, and RNA was extracted using DNase-treated RNeasy Micro or Mini kits according to cell number. Each cell subset was processed separately to prevent cross-contamination, with patient and healthy donor samples processed together. Using the immunoSEQ multiplex PCR, TCRB sequences were amplified from cDNA into 87-bp fragments spanning the CDR3 region. The amplicons were sequenced using the Illumina HiSeq platform. In the paper's pipeline: Synthetic template baselines were used to correct PCR bias computationally, reads within Hamming distance 2 were collapsed, and singletons that could not be merged were discarded. Reads were aligned against IMGT so that V, D and J genes, CDR3 length and insertions or deletions at six rearrangement sites could be assigned. Within each subset, clonotype counts were normalized to sorted cell number, and only after that were true diversity and Gini coefficients computed with the tcR R package. The overlap coefficient, calculated on TCRB nucleotide sequences, was used to quantify repertoire sharing. Here the immuneACCESS table is served through TCRdb, limited to in-frame sequences with V and J called. Missing clones are a known gap in these copies; in checked studies unresolved V genes cover under half, and the rest lacks a known reason. That table supplies the V and J calls and clone size; D and trimming were determined from the DNA. The sample table shows about 340,000 clones, and under 8.5% are seen once. The ten largest clones add up to roughly 0.44% of the sample.

This entry belongs to a study of beta chain features in type 1 diabetes (dated by TCRdb to the late 2010s). For the wider study: No differences in mean age, gender distribution, total cell number or subset yield were found between patients and healthy donors. The study compared TCRB repertoires of sorted circulating CD4+ T cell subsets between recently diagnosed type 1 diabetes patients and matched healthy donors. A total of 85 million to 110 million sorted cells were examined across all samples, and RNA yield correlated strongly with the number of cells per subset. Regulatory and stem cell-like memory subsets were obtained from only 8 patients and roughly 8 healthy donors, while naive and central memory subsets were obtained from all 28 donors.

Study-level results and caveats: PCR might favor shorter templates, but patient and control samples were amplified and corrected together, so any skew would affect both groups equally. Because the HLA sub-analyses included only small numbers of individuals, any influence of HLA type on TCRB rearrangement was left unresolved. At VDJ recombination sites, patients with type 1 diabetes made fewer insertions and deleted more nucleotides, a pattern implying thymic rearrangement abnormalities. Naive, central memory and regulatory TCRB repertoires appeared to be more similar among patients than among healthy donors. Because cDNA was sequenced instead of genomic DNA, activated cells with high expression could be over-represented, although the groups did not differ in activation or CD3 levels. Type 1 diabetes patients showed a moderate but significant shortening of TCRB CDR3 length in all four CD4+ subsets.

A single peripheral blood draw of 95 to 150 mL on average was collected from each donor into heparinised tubes. A BD FACSAria II was used to sort naive, central memory, regulatory and stem cell-like memory CD4+ T cells with a panel that included CD45RO, CCR7, CD25, CD127, CD95 and CD27. A purity above 95% was achieved for all sorted populations. PBMCs were separated immediately by Lymphoprep density gradient centrifugation and were stained directly, without being cultured. To minimize batch effects, samples were stained and sorted in pairs, one healthy donor with one patient per experiment. V has 7 bases trimmed and J has 7 bases trimmed; junction bases matching no gene number 9. As encoded in the germline V gene (reference sequence), CDR1 is LNHDA while CDR2 is SQIVND. The CDR3 goes from the cysteine to the phenylalanine over 14 residues. This entry keeps only the CDR3 DNA: 42 bases, framed from base 1.

The sequencing input was central memory CD4+ T cells from blood. The V gene is TRBV19 and the J gene is TRBJ2-2; the junction holds 7 bases that match TRBD1. The receptor's source is a woman under 30 in good health. The CDR3 reads CASKGQLYSGELFF. Read as DNA, the sequence is TGTGCCAGTAAGGGACAGCTTTACAGCGGGGAGCTGTTTTTT.